These 22 T cell receptor beta chains were sequenced from one sample in a study of shared clonotypes between healthy human individuals (dated by TCRdb to the early 2020s). Receptor amplification or capture employed the immunoSEQ multiplex PCR assay. TCRdb mirrors the immuneACCESS table, restricted to in-frame sequences. Some clones are absent from its copies; in checked studies, under half trace to an unresolved V gene, and the reason for the others is unknown. The sample table shows about 79,000 clones, and about 65% are seen once. The ten top clones hold about 51% of the sample. Sequencing was performed on memory CD8+ T cells sorted from blood. The label giving this sample's cell subset or site can be read as: CD45RO+ cells pooled with CCR7-negative TemRA cells. Receptors originate from a young man in good health.

This chain connects TRBV10-2 to TRBJ1-5, with D possibly being TRBD1 (6 bases). In germline, CDR1 is WSHSY, CDR2 SAAADI. Trimming stripped 0 bases from V and 9 bases from J, with 15 bases between. The CDR3 extends over 15 amino acids. The CDR3 DNA is TGCGCCAGCAGTGAGTCGGGGGGGGCGGCGTCGCCCCAGCATTTT. As protein: CASSESGGAASPQHF.

This rearrangement joins TRBV2 to TRBJ2-7; no reliable D call. The germline V gene encodes CDR1 SNHLY and CDR2 FYNNEI. Trimming shortened V by 3 bases and J by 0 bases, and 6 bases separated the two germline ends. The CDR3 extends over 13 amino acids. CDR3 DNA sequence: TGTGCCAGCAGTGATAGAAACTCCTACGAGCAGTACTTC. Protein product: CASSDRNSYEQYF.

This clone was seen repeatedly, ten times or more. The chain uses TRBV4-1 and TRBJ2-3, with 12 positions matching TRBD2. The V segment lost 5 bases and the J segment 6 bases; nucleotides outside the gene matches: 9. The CDR3 length is 16 residues. CDR1 and CDR2 (germline): MGHRA, YSYEKL. The DNA of the CDR3 is TGCGCCAGCAGCGAGAGACTAGCGGGAGTCTCGGATACGCAGTATTTT. Protein sequence: CASSERLAGVSDTQYF.

J is TRBJ1-2 and V is TRBV6-1; no firm D call. V lost 0 bases to trimming and J lost 5 bases, with 13 bases between them. Germline V gene lookup returns CDR1 MNHNS and CDR2 SASEGT. The CDR3 has 15 amino acids. The CDR3 DNA reads TGTGCCAGCAGTGAAGCCCGATTCTCGGGATATGGCTACACCTTC. It is translated as CASSEARFSGYGYTF.

The J gene is TRBJ2-7, the V gene TRBV30, with a possible D match to TRBD2 (6 bases). V lost 6 bases, J lost 0 bases, and 18 bases lay in between. Germline V lookup: CDR1 GTSNPN, CDR2 SVGIG (reference sequence). The CDR3 has 15 residues. CDR3 in amino acids: CACPKQGGFSYEQYF. The CDR3 DNA reads as TGTGCCTGCCCAAAGCAGGGAGGCTTCTCCTACGAGCAGTACTTC. Using reference TRBV30 and TRBJ2-7 for the parts outside the CDR3, the full variable domain is SQTIHQWPATLVQPVGSPLSLECTVEGTSNPNLYWYRQAAGRGLQLLFYSVGIGQISSEVPQNLSASRPQDRQFILSSKKLLLSDSGFYLCACPKQGGFSYEQYFGPGTRLTVT.

The chain joins TRBV11-2 to TRBJ2-2, with TRBD2 as a possible D gene (6 bases). CDR1 and CDR2 from the germline V gene are SGHAT and FQNNGV. The ends were cut back, 7 bases at V and 2 bases at J, with 11 bases in the middle. The CDR3 contains 14 residues. The CDR3 DNA is TGTGCCAGCAAGGCTAGCGTCAACACCGGGGAGCTGTTTTTT. Residues: CASKASVNTGELFF.

The chain recombines TRBV5-1 with TRBJ2-7; D gene ambiguous. The CDR3 totals 14 residues. CDR1 and CDR2 from the germline V gene are SGHRS and YFSETQ. The V and J ends lost 0 bases and 0 bases respectively, with 7 bases between them. CDR3 in DNA: TGCGCCAGCAGCTTGGTCTCGAGCTCCTACGAGCAGTACTTC. Protein product: CASSLVSSSYEQYF.

This clone has only a few counts. CDR3 nucleotides: TGCGCCAGCAGCCAACGGACTAGCGGGTCCTACAATGAGCAGTTCTTC. Its protein product is CASSQRTSGSYNEQFF. This chain uses TRBV4-3 with TRBJ2-1; 11 nucleotides line up with TRBD2. Germline CDR1 reads LGHNA; CDR2 reads YSLEER. V gave up 2 bases and J gave up 1 base; unmatched junction bases: 1. This CDR3 spans 16 amino acids.

CDR3 sequence: CASSFGGGVAYEQYF. CDR3 in DNA: TGTGCCAGCAGCTTCGGAGGGGGGGTGGCATACGAGCAGTACTTC. The rearrangement links TRBV5-6 to TRBJ2-7; perhaps TRBD2 as D (7 bases). V lost 2 bases, J lost 4 bases, and 16 bases lay in between. Germline lookup yields CDR1 SGHDT and CDR2 YYEEEE. There are 15 residues in the CDR3. Variable domain in full (rest from reference TRBV5-6 and TRBJ2-7): DAGVTQSPTHLIKTRGQQVTLRCSPKSGHDTVSWYQQALGQGPQFIFQYYEEEERQRGNFPDRFSGHQFPNYSSELNVNALLLGDSALYLCASSFGGGVAYEQYFGPGTRLTVT.

This chain links TRBV5-5 with TRBJ2-1; D unresolved. V lost 4 bases and J 8 bases, leaving 7 bases between the germline ends. CDR3 length: 11 amino acids. CDR1 is SGHKS and CDR2 is YYEKEE in the germline V gene (reference sequence). CDR3 region: CASSPDHEQFF. The CDR3 DNA follows: TGTGCCAGCAGCCCGGACCATGAGCAGTTCTTC.

This chain links TRBV19 with TRBJ2-7, with TRBD1 identical over 10 bases. V shed 7 bases and J 1 base; nucleotides not matched to a gene: 7. The CDR3 length is 15 residues. Germline V gene data show CDR1 as LNHDA and CDR2 as SQIVND (reference sequence). CDR3 sequence (DNA): TGTGCCAGTACCCCTGGACAGGGGGTGTCCTACGAGCAGTACTTC. As protein: CASTPGQGVSYEQYF.

The CDR3 reads CRSHKASVNEQFF. CDR3 nucleotides: TGTCGCTCACATAAAGCATCGGTAAATGAGCAGTTCTTC. The gene calls are TRBV2 and TRBJ2-1; D unclear. Germline assignment: CDR1 SNHLY and CDR2 FYNNEI. This CDR3 is built from 13 residues.

This chain connects TRBV9 to TRBJ2-7; weak D call: TRBD2 (7 bases). Germline lookup yields CDR1 SGDLS and CDR2 YYNGEE. This CDR3 comprises 14 residues. Trimming shortened V by 4 bases and J by 6 bases, and 17 bases separated the two germline ends. CDR3 protein: CASSSGWGGPEQYF. DNA for the CDR3: TGTGCCAGCAGCTCGGGCTGGGGGGGCCCCGAGCAGTACTTC.

This sequence joins TRBV28 and TRBJ2-2, with D perhaps matching TRBD2 (6 bases). V was cut by 2 bases and J by 2 bases, with 9 bases left in between. The germline V gene has CDR1 MDHEN and CDR2 SYDVKM. This CDR3 has 15 amino acids. The CDR3, as DNA: TGTGCCAGCAGTTTAGGCGGGGTAAACACCGGGGAGCTGTTTTTT. Its translation: CASSLGGVNTGELFF. The whole variable domain, remainder taken from reference TRBV28 and TRBJ2-2, is DVKVTQSSRYLVKRTGEKVFLECVQDMDHENMFWYRQDPGLGLRLIYFSYDVKMKEKGDIPEGYSVSREKKERFSLILESASTNQTSMYLCASSLGGVNTGELFFGEGSRLTVL.

The chain carries TRBV7-9 and TRBJ2-5, with 8 bases that match TRBD1. CDR3 length: 16 residues. Germline V CDR1 and CDR2: SEHNR, FQNEAQ (reference sequence). With 2 bases clipped from V and 7 bases from J, the junction kept 12 bases outside the gene matches. CDR3 region: CASSLLSGQGLGTQYF. DNA of the CDR3: TGTGCCAGCAGCTTATTAAGTGGACAGGGATTAGGGACCCAGTACTTC.

This clone was recorded a few times. This chain connects TRBV4-3 to TRBJ2-1; 8 nucleotides align to TRBD2. The J segment lost 6 bases and the V segment lost 2 bases, leaving 6 bases of the junction unmatched. Germline CDR1 is LGHNA and CDR2 is YSLEER. CDR3 size: 15 residues. DNA of the CDR3: TGCGCCAGCAGCCAAACCGGGCTAGCGGGCAATGAGCAGTTCTTC. Residues: CASSQTGLAGNEQFF.

This rearrangement joins TRBV2 to TRBJ2-7; D is possibly TRBD2 (6 bases). The germline V gene encodes CDR1 SNHLY and CDR2 FYNNEI. The CDR3 consists of 14 residues. Trimming shortened V by 7 bases and J by 3 bases, and 16 bases separated the two germline ends. The DNA for the CDR3 is TGTGCCAGCAAGAGCGGGTTTGGCGGCTACGAGCAGTACTTC. Protein product: CASKSGFGGYEQYF.

CDR3 in DNA: TGTGCCAGCAGTGAACTCTCTGGAGGGGCGTCCTACGAGCAGTACTTC. Its protein product is CASSELSGGASYEQYF. This chain connects TRBV27 to TRBJ2-7, with D perhaps TRBD2 (6 bases). The V end was cut by 5 bases, the J end by 1 base, with 18 bases between. CDR1 and CDR2 (germline): MNHEY, SMNVEV (reference sequence). This CDR3 is built from 16 residues.

This chain joins TRBV4-3 and TRBJ2-7; D uncertain. Trimming took off 3 bases at V and 2 bases at J, with 11 bases between the two ends. CDR1 is LGHNA and CDR2 is YSLEER in the germline V gene. There are 14 residues in the CDR3. The CDR3 sequence is CASSQGMYTYEQYF. The CDR3 region has the DNA TGCGCCAGCAGCCAGGGTATGTACACCTACGAGCAGTACTTC.

The V call is TRBV2, the J call TRBJ2-7; 9 bases are a match to TRBD2. The CDR3 spans 17 residues. CDR1 and CDR2 (germline): SNHLY, FYNNEI. Trimming took 11 bases from V and 2 from J; bases not matched to a gene: 19. The CDR3 protein is CAVTGLIAGVDTYEQYF. The CDR3, as DNA: TGTGCCGTCACGGGGCTGATAGCGGGAGTTGACACCTACGAGCAGTACTTC.

As DNA, the CDR3 is TGTGCCAGCAGTTTTAACAGACCCTACGAGCAGTACTTC. Protein product: CASSFNRPYEQYF. The chain combines TRBV28 with TRBJ2-7; D gene ambiguous. CDR1 MDHEN and CDR2 SYDVKM come from the germline V gene. The CDR3 runs to 13 residues. V was pared by 3 bases and J by 2 bases, with 8 bases between.

V is TRBV30 and J is TRBJ2-7, with D tentatively TRBD1 (6 bases). Looked up from germline, CDR1 is GTSNPN and CDR2 is SVGIG (reference sequence). The CDR3 spans 15 residues. Trimming pared 5 bases from V and 3 bases from J, leaving 20 bases between. Written as DNA, the CDR3 is TGTGCCTGGGAAGACCCCCATAGGGGGAACTACGAGCAGTACTTC. It encodes CAWEDPHRGNYEQYF.